The entry below gives a single TCR beta chain sequence along with its context. This sample was taken from a study of blood T cell repertoires in COVID-19. For the study at large: COVID-19 samples from acute and convalescent phases originated in the United States, Italy and Spain. From T cells, B-cell-depleted T cells, or PBMCs came the material, which was cDNA or gDNA.

Authors' analysis steps: The authors estimated nucleated cell counts from reference gene primer amplification. TCRdb keeps only in-frame clones here, not all; method: immunoSEQ multiplex PCR. That table furnishes V, J and clone size, whereas the DNA furnished D and trimming. The sample holds about 160,000 clones, roughly 90% seen once. From germline, CDR1 is DFQATT and CDR2 SNEGSKA (reference sequence). The CDR3 consists of 13 residues. With 3 bases removed from V and 0 bases from J, the gap between germline ends came to 8 bases. This rearrangement joins TRBV20-1 to TRBJ1-1; a possible D gene is TRBD1 (5 bases). Sequencing input: peripheral blood. The clonotype comes from a man aged 60 to 69 with acute or convalescent COVID-19. This CDR3 reads CSASPGMNTEAFF. The CDR3 nucleotides are TGCAGTGCTAGTCCAGGGATGAACACTGAAGCTTTCTTT.